The 6 T cell receptor beta chains below come from one sample, sequenced in a study of cytomegalovirus exposure and HLA in healthy donors. Researchers ran the PCR with 60 Vbeta and 13 Jbeta primers. TCRdb's table, derived via immunoSEQ multiplex PCR, lists solely in-frame clones and lacks some. The sample holds about 83,000 clones, about four fifths seen once. The sample comprised PBMCs. Receptors originate from a woman aged 25 to 39 in good health and CMV-seronegative.

In nucleotides, the CDR3 is TGTGCCAGCAGCTTAGCGAAGGCTAGCGGGAGGCTCAGCTCCTACGAGCAGTACTTC. As protein: CASSLAKASGRLSSYEQYF. The chain carries TRBV7-6 and TRBJ2-7; 11 positions match TRBD2. J lost 0 bases, V lost 0 bases, and 10 bases had no gene match. The CDR3 spans 19 residues. The germline V gene has CDR1 SGHVS and CDR2 FNYEAQ. Full variable domain (outside the CDR3, taken from reference TRBV7-6 and TRBJ2-7): GAGVSQSPRYKVTKRGQDVALRCDPISGHVSLYWYRQALGQGPEFLTYFNYEAQQDKSGLPNDRFSAERPEGSISTLTIQRTEQRDSAMYRCASSLAKASGRLSSYEQYFGPGTRLTVT.

This sequence joins TRBV6-1 and TRBJ1-2; no reliable D call. CDR3 length: 15 residues. Germline loops: CDR1 MNHNS, CDR2 SASEGT. V was shortened by 1 base and J by 8 bases, with 17 bases between the two germline ends. The CDR3 DNA follows: TGTGCCAGCAGTGAAGGGAGGAGCACTATGATGGGCTACACCTTC. This encodes CASSEGRSTMMGYTF.

The gene calls are TRBV18 and TRBJ2-1; the match to TRBD2 covers 13 bases. This CDR3 is 14 amino acids long. The V and J ends lost 5 bases and 8 bases, in that order; junction bases with no gene match: 3. Germline-derived CDR1 and CDR2 are KGHSH and LQKENI. In DNA, the CDR3 is TGTGCCAGCTCAACCACTAGCGGGAGGGATGAGCAGTTCTTC. Its protein is CASSTTSGRDEQFF. The complete variable domain, with remaining parts taken from reference TRBV18 and TRBJ2-1, reads NAGVMQNPRHLVRRRGQEARLRCSPMKGHSHVYWYRQLPEEGLKFMVYLQKENIIDESGMPKERFSAEFPKEGPSILRIQQVVRGDSAAYFCASSTTSGRDEQFFGPGTRLTVL.

Only one count was recorded for this clone. The rearrangement uses TRBV7-2 and TRBJ1-2; D perhaps matches TRBD1 (5 bases). Germline V gene sequence: CDR1 SGHTA, CDR2 FQGNSA. CDR3 length: 12 amino acids. V lost 1 base and J 5 bases, leaving 5 bases between the germline ends. The CDR3 region has the DNA TGTGCCAGCAGCTTAGAGGGGTATGGCTACACCTTC. Residues: CASSLEGYGYTF.

The chain links TRBV6-5 to TRBJ1-1; D unclear. V lost 0 bases, J lost 7 bases, and 9 bases lay in between. The V gene's germline CDR1 is MNHEY and CDR2 SVGAGI. This CDR3 contains 13 residues. The CDR3 spells CASSYSVQIEAFF. CDR3 coding DNA: TGTGCCAGCAGTTACTCGGTTCAGATTGAAGCTTTCTTT.

The CDR3 loop is CASSSPGQTYEQYF. The CDR3 DNA sequence: TGTGCCAGCAGCTCTCCGGGACAGACCTACGAGCAGTACTTC. V gene TRBV5-5 combines with J gene TRBJ2-7, with 7 bases matching TRBD1. Trimming removed 3 bases from V and 2 bases from J; junction bases left unmatched: 5. Germline V gives CDR1 SGHKS, CDR2 YYEKEE (reference sequence). The CDR3 sequence is 14 residues long.